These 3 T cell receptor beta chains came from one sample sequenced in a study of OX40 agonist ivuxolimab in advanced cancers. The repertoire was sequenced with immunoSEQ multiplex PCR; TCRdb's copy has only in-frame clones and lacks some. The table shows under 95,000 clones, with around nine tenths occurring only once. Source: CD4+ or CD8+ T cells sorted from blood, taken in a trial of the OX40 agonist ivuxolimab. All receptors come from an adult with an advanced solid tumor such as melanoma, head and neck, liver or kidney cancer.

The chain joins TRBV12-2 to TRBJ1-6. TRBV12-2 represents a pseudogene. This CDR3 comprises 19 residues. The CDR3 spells CASRLKRGKVSSYNSPLHF. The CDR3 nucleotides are TGTGCAAGTCGCTTAAAACGAGGGAAGGTGAGCTCCTATAATTCACCCCTCCACTTT.

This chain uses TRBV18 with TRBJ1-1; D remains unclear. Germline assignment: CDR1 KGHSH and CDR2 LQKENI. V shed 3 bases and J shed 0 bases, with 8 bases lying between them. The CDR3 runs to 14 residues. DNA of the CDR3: TGTGCCAGCTCACCGAACAGCATGAACACTGAAGCTTTCTTT. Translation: CASSPNSMNTEAFF. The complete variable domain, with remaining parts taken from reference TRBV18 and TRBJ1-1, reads NAGVMQNPRHLVRRRGQEARLRCSPMKGHSHVYWYRQLPEEGLKFMVYLQKENIIDESGMPKERFSAEFPKEGPSILRIQQVVRGDSAAYFCASSPNSMNTEAFFGQGTRLTVV.

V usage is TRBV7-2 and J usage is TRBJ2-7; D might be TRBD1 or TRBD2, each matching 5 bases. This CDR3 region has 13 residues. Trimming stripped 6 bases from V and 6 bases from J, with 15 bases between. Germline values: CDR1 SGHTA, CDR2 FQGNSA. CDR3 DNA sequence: TGTGCCAGCAGAGCCCCCGGGGCTCGCGAGCAGTACTTC. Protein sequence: CASRAPGAREQYF.